The text below deals with one T cell receptor (beta chain). Its matching antigen is unknown. Per the germline V gene, CDR1 is SNHLY and CDR2 is FYNNEI. The CDR3 has 15 residues. Trimming took 7 bases from V and 2 from J, leaving 15 bases between them. This sample is drawn from a study of cytotoxic CD8 clonotypes in ibrutinib-treated CLL. Study at large: Partial responses numbered around 25 and complete responses 2; after a median approximately 70 months, about 14 stayed remitted and roughly twelve progressed.

Sequencing sought depths of 1 in 200,000 to 1 in 1 million T cells. Profiled with immunoSEQ multiplex PCR; TCRdb holds only in-frame clones, not every one. Counted here are tens of thousands of clones, about four fifths occurring once; the ten biggest clones make up around 5%. Study-wide results and limits: Under therapy, public clonotypes either contracted or stayed stable, and they were uncommon. Clonality at baseline surpassed age-matched healthy donors and tracked circulating CD8+ T-cell counts.

V and J are TRBV2 and TRBJ2-1; tentatively, D is TRBD2 (6 bases). The TCR sequence derives from a human donor with chronic lymphocytic leukemia. The sample here was PBMCs, taken after 12 months of ibrutinib treatment. As DNA, the CDR3 is TGTGCCAGCATGGGGGGAGCCAGCCCCTACAATGAGCAGTTCTTC. Translating gives CASMGGASPYNEQFF. The whole variable domain, remainder taken from reference TRBV2 and TRBJ2-1, is EPEVTQTPSHQVTQMGQEVILRCVPISNHLYFYWYRQILGQKVEFLVSFYNNEISEKSEIFDDQFSVERPDGSNFTLKIRSTKLEDSAMYFCASMGGASPYNEQFFGPGTRLTVL.